This T cell receptor (beta chain) was identified during a study of response to subunit inactivated influenza vaccine. As concerns this clonotype: What it binds is not known.

Study-level results: There was a suggestion from the authors that each seasonal influenza vaccination recruits few new T cells.

Per the germline V gene, CDR1 is SGHTA and CDR2 is FQGNSA. V was cut by 8 bases and J by 9 bases, with 14 bases left in between. The CDR3 consists of 12 residues. TCRdb reprocessed the RT-PCR reads with MiXCR, giving one entry per CDR3 protein. The sample consists of 590,000 or so distinct CDR3 sequences, 14% of them appearing once. The specimen was PBMCs from blood, collected 14 days before vaccination. This sequence was found in a man in his forties or fifties who received an inactivated influenza vaccine. This chain joins TRBV7-2 and TRBJ2-1; D not certain. The CDR3 nucleotides are TGTGCCAGCGGATTTCAGGCTAGTGAGCAGTTCTTC. The encoded protein is CASGFQASEQFF. The whole variable domain, remainder taken from reference TRBV7-2 and TRBJ2-1, is GAGVSQSPSNKVTEKGKDVELRCDPISGHTALYWYRQSLGQGLEFLIYFQGNSAPDKSGLPSDRFSAERTGGSVSTLTIQRTQQEDSAVYLCASGFQASEQFFGPGTRLTVL.